This T cell receptor beta chain originates from a study of early T cells in non-severe SARS-CoV-2 infection. On the study more broadly: Investigators sequenced bulk RNA drawn from unsorted whole blood, and chains remained unpaired.

TCRdb called the 5' RACE reads again in MiXCR, with one record for every CDR3 protein. The profile shows some 30,000 distinct CDR3 sequences, approximately 10% of them singletons. This clonotype was recorded many times. The CDR3 extends over 13 amino acids. CDR1 is KGHSH, CDR2 LQKENI, per germline. V dropped 6 bases and J dropped 1 base, with 9 bases sitting between them. The sequenced sample was whole blood. The rearrangement uses TRBV18 and TRBJ1-1; no firm D call. The receptor comes from an adult who was a healthcare worker with PCR-confirmed SARS-CoV-2 infection or an uninfected control (not recorded which). The CDR3, as DNA: TGTGCCAGCTCCGAGGGCGGGAACACTGAAGCTTTCTTT. Translated: CASSEGGNTEAFF.